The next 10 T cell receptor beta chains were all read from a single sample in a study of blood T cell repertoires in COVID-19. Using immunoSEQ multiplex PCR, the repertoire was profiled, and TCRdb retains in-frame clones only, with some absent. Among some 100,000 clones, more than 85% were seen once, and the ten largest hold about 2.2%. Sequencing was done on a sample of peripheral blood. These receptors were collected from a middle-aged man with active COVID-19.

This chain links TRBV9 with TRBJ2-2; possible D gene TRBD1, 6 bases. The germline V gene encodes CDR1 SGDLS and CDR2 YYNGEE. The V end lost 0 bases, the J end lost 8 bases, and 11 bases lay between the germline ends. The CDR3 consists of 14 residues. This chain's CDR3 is CASSVAVGAGELFF. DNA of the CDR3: TGTGCCAGCAGCGTAGCAGTGGGGGCAGGGGAGCTGTTTTTT.

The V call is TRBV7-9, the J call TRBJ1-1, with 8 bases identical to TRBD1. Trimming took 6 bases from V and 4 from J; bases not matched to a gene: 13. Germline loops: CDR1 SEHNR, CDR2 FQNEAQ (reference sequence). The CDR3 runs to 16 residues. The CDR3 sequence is CASSFTPGQEGTEAFF. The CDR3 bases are TGTGCCAGCAGTTTCACACCGGGACAGGAGGGCACTGAAGCTTTCTTT.

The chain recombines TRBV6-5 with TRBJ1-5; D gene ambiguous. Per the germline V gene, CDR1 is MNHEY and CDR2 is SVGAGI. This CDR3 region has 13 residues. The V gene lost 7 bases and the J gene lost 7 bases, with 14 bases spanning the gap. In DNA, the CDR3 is TGTGCCAGCATTGTGGGAGAAGGGCAGCCCCAGCATTTT. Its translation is CASIVGEGQPQHF.

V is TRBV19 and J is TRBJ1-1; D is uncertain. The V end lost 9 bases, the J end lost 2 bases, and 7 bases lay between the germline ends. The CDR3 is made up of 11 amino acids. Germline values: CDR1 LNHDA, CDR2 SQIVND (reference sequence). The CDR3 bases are TGTGCCAGCAAATTTAACACTGAAGCTTTCTTT. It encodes CASKFNTEAFF.

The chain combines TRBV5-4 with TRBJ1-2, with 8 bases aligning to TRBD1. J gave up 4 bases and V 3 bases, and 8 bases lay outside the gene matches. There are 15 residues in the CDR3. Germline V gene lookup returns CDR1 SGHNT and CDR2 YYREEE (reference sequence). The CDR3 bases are TGTGCCAGCAGCTCGAATGGACAGGGAGGCTATGGCTACACCTTC. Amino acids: CASSSNGQGGYGYTF.

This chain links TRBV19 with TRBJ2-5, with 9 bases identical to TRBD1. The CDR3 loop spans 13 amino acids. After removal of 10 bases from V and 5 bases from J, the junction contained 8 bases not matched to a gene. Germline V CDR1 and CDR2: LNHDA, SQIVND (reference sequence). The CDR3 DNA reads TGTGCCACCTCGGGACAGGGTTGGGAGACCCAGTACTTC. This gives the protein CATSGQGWETQYF.

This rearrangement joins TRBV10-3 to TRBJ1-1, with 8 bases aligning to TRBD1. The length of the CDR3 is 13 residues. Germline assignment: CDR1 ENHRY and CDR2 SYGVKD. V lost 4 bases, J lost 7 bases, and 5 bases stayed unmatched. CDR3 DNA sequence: TGTGCCATCAGTGTGGACAGGGCGGGTGAAGCTTTCTTT. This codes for CAISVDRAGEAFF.

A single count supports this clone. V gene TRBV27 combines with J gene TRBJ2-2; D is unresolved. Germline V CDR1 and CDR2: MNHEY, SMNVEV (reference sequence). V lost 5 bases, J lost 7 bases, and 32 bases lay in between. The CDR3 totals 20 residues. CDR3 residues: CASSHSQFPGGLSKIGELFF. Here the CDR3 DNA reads TGTGCCAGCAGTCACTCCCAGTTTCCAGGTGGTCTAAGTAAAATCGGGGAGCTGTTTTTT.

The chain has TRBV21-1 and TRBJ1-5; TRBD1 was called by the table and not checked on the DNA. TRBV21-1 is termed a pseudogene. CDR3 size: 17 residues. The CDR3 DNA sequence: TGTGCCAGCAGCAAACAACAGGGTCCATATAGCAATCAGCCCCAGCATTTT. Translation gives CASSKQQGPYSNQPQHF.

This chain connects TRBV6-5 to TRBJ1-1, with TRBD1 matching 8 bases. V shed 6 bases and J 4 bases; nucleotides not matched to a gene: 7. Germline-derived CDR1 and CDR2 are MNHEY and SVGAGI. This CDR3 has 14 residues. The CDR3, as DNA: TGTGCCAGCAGCCCCCGACAGGGGCGCACTGAAGCTTTCTTT. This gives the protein CASSPRQGRTEAFF.